The present T cell receptor (beta chain) was sequenced within a study of T cells in Graves' hyperthyroidism and ophthalmopathy. Patients between 18 and 65 years old had hyperthyroidism, newly diagnosed and lasting under 2 months. Regions amplified from RNA transcripts were the TCR beta CDR3 regions. HTBI primers drove first-round RT-PCR of the TCR CDR3. TCRdb reprocessed the multiplex PCR reads via MiXCR and lists one record per CDR3 protein. The sample includes under 750,000 distinct CDR3 sequences, approximately 18% of them seen just once. This clonotype originated in a woman aged 50 to 60 with Graves' hyperthyroidism that later progressed to Graves' ophthalmopathy. The material sequenced was blood.

The CDR3 sequence: CAWSQRGGLLLSGANVLTF. The CDR3 DNA reads as TGTGCCTGGAGCCAGCGGGGGGGCTTACTCCTCTCTGGGGCCAACGTCCTGACTTTC. The chain links TRBV30 to TRBJ2-6; TRBD2 matches at 10 bases. Germline V gives CDR1 GTSNPN, CDR2 SVGIG (reference sequence). This CDR3 has 19 amino acids. After removal of 3 bases from V and 0 bases from J, the junction contained 11 bases not matched to a gene.